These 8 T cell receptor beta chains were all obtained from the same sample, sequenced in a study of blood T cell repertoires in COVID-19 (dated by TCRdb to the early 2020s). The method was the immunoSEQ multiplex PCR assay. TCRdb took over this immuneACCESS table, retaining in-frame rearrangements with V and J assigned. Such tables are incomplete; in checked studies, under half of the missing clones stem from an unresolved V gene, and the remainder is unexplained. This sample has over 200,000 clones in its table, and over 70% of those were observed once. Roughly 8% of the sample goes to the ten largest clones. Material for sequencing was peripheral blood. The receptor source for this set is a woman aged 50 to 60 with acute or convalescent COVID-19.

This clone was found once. CDR3 coding DNA: TGTGCCAGCAGCTTAGGTCTAGCCTCCTACAATGAGCAGTTCTTC. Protein sequence: CASSLGLASYNEQFF. The V call is TRBV11-2, the J call TRBJ2-1, with D possibly matching TRBD2 (5 bases). Germline V gene lookup returns CDR1 SGHAT and CDR2 FQNNGV. The CDR3 runs to 15 residues. V lost 1 base to trimming and J lost 0 bases, with 7 bases between them.

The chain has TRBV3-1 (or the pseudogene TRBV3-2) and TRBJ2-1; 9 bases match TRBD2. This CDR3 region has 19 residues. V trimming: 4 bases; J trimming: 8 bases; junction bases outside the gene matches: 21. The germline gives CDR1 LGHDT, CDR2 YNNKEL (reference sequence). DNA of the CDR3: TGTGCCAGCAGCCCCCGGAGGGTGTTAGCGGGAGTGGGTGGATATGAGCAGTTCTTC. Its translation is CASSPRRVLAGVGGYEQFF.

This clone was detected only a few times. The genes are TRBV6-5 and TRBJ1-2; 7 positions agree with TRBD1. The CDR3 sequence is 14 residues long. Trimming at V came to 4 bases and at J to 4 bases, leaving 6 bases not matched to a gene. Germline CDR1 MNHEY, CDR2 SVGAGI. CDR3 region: CASSSPGDSYGYTF. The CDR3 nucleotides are TGTGCCAGCAGTTCCCCGGGGGACAGCTATGGCTACACCTTC.

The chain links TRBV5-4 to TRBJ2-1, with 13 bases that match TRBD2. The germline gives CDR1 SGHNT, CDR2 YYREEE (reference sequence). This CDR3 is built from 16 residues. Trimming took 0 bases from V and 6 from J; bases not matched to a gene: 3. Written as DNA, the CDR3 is TGTGCCAGCAGCTTGGCCGGACTAGCGGGAGCCAATGAGCAGTTCTTC. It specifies CASSLAGLAGANEQFF.

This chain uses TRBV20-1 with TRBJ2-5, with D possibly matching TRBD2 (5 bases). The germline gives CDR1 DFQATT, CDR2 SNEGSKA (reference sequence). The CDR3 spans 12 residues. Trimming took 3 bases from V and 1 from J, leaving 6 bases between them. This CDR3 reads CSASGGQETQYF. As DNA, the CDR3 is TGCAGTGCTAGTGGAGGCCAAGAGACCCAGTACTTC.

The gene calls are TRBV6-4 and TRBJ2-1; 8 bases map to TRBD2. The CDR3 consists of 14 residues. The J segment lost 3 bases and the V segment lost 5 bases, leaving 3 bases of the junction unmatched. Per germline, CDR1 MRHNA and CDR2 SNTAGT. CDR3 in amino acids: CASSSSGFYNEQFF. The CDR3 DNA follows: TGTGCCAGCAGTTCTAGCGGGTTCTACAATGAGCAGTTCTTC.

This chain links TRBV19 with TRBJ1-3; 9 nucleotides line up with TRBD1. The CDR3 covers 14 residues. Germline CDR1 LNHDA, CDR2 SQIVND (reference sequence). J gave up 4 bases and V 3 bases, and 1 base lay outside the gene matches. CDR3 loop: CASSIGTGGNTIYF. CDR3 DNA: TGTGCCAGTAGTATCGGGACAGGGGGAAACACCATATATTTT.

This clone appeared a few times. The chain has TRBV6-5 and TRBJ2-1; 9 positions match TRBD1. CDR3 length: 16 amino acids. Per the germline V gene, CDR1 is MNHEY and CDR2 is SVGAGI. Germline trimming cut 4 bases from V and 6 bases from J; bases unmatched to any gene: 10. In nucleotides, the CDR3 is TGTGCCAGCAGTTCGGAATGGACAGGGGCCCGCAATGAGCAGTTCTTC. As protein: CASSSEWTGARNEQFF.